The entry below describes one T cell receptor (beta chain). Its antigen remains unidentified. Repertoires were generated with immunoSEQ multiplex PCR, while TCRdb's copy carries only in-frame clones and drops some. The sample carries about 76,000 clones, about 85% recorded once. The sample comes from a study of OX40 agonist ivuxolimab in advanced cancers. As for the study in general: The diagnoses of dose-escalation patients were hepatocellular carcinoma, melanoma, renal cell or head and neck cancer. With a range of roughly 20 to 80, age averaged roughly 60 years, and 70% to 85% were male.

Study-wide points: Not determined was the antigen specificity of the expanded peripheral T cells. In the 0.1 to 3.0 mg/kg range, CD4+ and CD8+ blood T cells had expanded clonally by week 6.

This TCR was sampled from an adult with an advanced solid tumor such as melanoma, head and neck, liver or kidney cancer. This material consisted of CD4+ or CD8+ T cells sorted from blood, taken in a trial of the OX40 agonist ivuxolimab.

In DNA, the CDR3 is TGTGCCAGCAGTGAAGTCCGGGATTCACCCCTCCACTTT. Translation gives CASSEVRDSPLHF. The chain carries TRBV6-1 and TRBJ1-6; no clear D gene. The V gene's germline CDR1 is MNHNS and CDR2 SASEGT. This CDR3 spans 13 amino acids. Trimming shortened V by 1 base and J by 8 bases, and 6 bases separated the two germline ends.